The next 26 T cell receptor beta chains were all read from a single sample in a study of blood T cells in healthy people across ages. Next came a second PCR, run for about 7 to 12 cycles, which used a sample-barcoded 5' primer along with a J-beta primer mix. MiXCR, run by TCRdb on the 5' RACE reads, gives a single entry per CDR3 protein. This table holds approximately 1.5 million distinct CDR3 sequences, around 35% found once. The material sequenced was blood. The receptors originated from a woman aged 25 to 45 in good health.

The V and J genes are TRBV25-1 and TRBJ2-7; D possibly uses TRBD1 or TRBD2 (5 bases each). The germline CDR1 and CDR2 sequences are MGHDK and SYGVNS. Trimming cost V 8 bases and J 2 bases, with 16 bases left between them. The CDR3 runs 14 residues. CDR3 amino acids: CASVRPRDAYEQYF. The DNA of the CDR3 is TGTGCCAGCGTACGGCCCCGGGACGCCTACGAGCAGTACTTC.

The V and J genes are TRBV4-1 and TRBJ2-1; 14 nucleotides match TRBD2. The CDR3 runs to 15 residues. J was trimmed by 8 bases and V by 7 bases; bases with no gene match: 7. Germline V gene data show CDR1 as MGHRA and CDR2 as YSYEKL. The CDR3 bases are TGCGCCAGCACCCCAGGGACTAGCGGGAGAGATGAGCAGTTCTTC. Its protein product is CASTPGTSGRDEQFF.

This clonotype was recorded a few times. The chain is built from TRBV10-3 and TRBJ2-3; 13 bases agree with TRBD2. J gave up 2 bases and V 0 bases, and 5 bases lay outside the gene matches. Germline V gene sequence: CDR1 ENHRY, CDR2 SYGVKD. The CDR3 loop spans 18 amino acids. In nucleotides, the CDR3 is TGTGCCATCAGTGAGTCTCGGACTAGCGGGGGCCTCACAGATACGCAGTATTTT. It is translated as CAISESRTSGGLTDTQYF.

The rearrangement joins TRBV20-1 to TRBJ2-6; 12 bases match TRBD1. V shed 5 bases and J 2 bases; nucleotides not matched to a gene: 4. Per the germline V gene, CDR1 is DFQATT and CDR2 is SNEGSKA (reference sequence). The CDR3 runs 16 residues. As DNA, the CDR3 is TGCAGTGCTTCGGGACAGGGGGCAGCTGGGGCCAACGTCCTGACTTTC. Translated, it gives CSASGQGAAGANVLTF.

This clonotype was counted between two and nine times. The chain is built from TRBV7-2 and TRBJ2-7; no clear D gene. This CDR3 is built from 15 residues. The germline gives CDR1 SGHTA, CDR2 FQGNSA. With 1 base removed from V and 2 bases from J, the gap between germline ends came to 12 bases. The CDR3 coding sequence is TGTGCCAGCAGCTTAGTTGCACGGACCCCCTACGAGCAGTACTTC. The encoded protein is CASSLVARTPYEQYF.

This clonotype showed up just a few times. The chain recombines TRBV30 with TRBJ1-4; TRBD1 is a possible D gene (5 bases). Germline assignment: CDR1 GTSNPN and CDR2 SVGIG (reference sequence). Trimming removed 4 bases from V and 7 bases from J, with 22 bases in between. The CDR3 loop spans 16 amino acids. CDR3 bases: TGTGCCTGGAACCAAGGTTCCGGGACCAAAGTTGAAAAACTGTTTTTT. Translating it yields CAWNQGSGTKVEKLFF.

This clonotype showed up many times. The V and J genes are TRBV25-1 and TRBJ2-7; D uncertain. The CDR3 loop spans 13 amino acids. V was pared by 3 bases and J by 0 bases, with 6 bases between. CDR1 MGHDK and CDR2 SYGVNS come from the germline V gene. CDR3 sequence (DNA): TGTGCCAGCAGTGAGTCCCGCTCCTACGAGCAGTACTTC. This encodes CASSESRSYEQYF.

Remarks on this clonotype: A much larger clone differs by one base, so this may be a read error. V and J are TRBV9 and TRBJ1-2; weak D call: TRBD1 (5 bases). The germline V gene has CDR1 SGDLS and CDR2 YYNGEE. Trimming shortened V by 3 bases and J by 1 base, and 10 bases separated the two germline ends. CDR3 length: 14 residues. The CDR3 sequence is CASSGGQHNYGYTF. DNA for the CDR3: TGTGCCAGCAGCGGAGGACAACATAACTATGGCTACACCTTC.

The CDR3 loop reads CASSVATSGGVTDTQYF. As DNA, the CDR3 is TGTGCCAGCAGCGTAGCTACTAGCGGGGGGGTCACAGATACGCAGTATTTT. The rearrangement links TRBV9 to TRBJ2-3; 13 nucleotides align to TRBD2. V was clipped by 0 bases and J by 2 bases; unmatched bases: 3. Looked up from germline, CDR1 is SGDLS and CDR2 is YYNGEE. The CDR3 is 17 residues long.

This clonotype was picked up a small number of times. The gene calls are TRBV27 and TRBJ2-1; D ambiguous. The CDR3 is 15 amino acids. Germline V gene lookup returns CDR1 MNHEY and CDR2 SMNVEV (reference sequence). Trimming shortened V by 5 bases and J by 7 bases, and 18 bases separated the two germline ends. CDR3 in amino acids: CASSPIGPTENEQFF. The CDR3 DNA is TGTGCCAGCAGTCCGATCGGACCTACGGAAAATGAGCAGTTCTTC.

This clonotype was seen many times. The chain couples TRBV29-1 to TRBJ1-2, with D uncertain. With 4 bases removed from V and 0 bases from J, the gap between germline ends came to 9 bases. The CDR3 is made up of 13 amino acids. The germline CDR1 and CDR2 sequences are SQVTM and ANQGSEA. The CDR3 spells CSVGTAPNYGYTF. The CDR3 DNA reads TGCAGCGTTGGAACAGCCCCTAACTATGGCTACACCTTC.

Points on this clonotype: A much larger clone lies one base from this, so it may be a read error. CDR3 loop: CASSYDSGRGEQYF. CDR3 coding DNA: TGTGCCAGCAGCTACGATAGCGGCCGAGGAGAGCAGTACTTC. This rearrangement joins TRBV7-6 to TRBJ2-5; a weak D match, TRBD2 (6 bases). From germline, CDR1 is SGHVS and CDR2 FNYEAQ. Deletions cut 4 bases from V and 11 bases from J, with 20 bases between. The CDR3 runs 14 residues.

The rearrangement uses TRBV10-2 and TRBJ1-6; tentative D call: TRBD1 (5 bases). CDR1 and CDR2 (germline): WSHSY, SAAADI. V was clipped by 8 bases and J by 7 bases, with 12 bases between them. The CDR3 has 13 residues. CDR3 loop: CASCQGGNSPLHF. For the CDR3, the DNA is TGCGCCAGCTGTCAGGGAGGGAATTCACCCCTCCACTTT.

DNA for the CDR3: TGCGCCAGCAGCCCGACGGGACAGGGTCCTTACGAGCAGTACTTC. Translated: CASSPTGQGPYEQYF. The V call is TRBV5-1, the J call TRBJ2-7; 9 bases fit TRBD1. CDR1 is SGHRS, CDR2 YFSETQ, per germline. The CDR3 contains 15 residues. With V trimmed by 4 bases and J by 4 bases, 9 bases remained unmatched.

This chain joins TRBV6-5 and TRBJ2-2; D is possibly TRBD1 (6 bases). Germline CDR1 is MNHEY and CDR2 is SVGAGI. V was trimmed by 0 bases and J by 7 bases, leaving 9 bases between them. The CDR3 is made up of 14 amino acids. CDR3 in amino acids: CASSYSSRGGELFF. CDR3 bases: TGTGCCAGCAGTTACTCGAGCAGGGGCGGGGAGCTGTTTTTT.

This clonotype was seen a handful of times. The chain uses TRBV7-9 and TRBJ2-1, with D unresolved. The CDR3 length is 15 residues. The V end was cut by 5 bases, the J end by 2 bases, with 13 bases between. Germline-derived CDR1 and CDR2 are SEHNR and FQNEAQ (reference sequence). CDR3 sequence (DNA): TGTGCCAGCAGCCCTTACTCCGAGGCCTACAATGAGCAGTTCTTC. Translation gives CASSPYSEAYNEQFF. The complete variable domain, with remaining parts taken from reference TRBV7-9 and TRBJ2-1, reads DTGVSQNPRHKITKRGQNVTFRCDPISEHNRLYWYRQTLGQGPEFLTYFQNEAQLEKSRLLSDRFSAERPKGSFSTLEIQRTEQGDSAMYLCASSPYSEAYNEQFFGPGTRLTVL.

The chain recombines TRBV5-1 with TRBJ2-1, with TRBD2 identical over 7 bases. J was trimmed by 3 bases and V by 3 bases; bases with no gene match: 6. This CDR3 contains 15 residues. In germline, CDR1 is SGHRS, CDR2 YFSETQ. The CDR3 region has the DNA TGCGCCAGCAGCTCGACTAGCTCCGTCTACAATGAGCAGTTCTTC. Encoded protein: CASSSTSSVYNEQFF. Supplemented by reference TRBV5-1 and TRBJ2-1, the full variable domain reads KAGVTQTPRYLIKTRGQQVTLSCSPISGHRSVSWYQQTPGQGLQFLFEYFSETQRNKGNFPGRFSGRQFSNSRSEMNVSTLELGDSALYLCASSSTSSVYNEQFFGPGTRLTVL.

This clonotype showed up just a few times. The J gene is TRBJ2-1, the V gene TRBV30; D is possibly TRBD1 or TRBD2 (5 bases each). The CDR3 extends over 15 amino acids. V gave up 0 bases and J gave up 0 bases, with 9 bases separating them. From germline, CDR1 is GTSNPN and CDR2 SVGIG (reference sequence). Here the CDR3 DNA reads TGTGCCTGGAGTGTGGGACCGAGCTCCTACAATGAGCAGTTCTTC. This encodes CAWSVGPSSYNEQFF.

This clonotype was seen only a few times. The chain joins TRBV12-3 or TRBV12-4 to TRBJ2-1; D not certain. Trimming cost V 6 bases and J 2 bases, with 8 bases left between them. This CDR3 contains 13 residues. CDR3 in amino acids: CASSPHPYNEQFF. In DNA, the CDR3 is TGTGCCAGCAGCCCTCATCCCTACAATGAGCAGTTCTTC.

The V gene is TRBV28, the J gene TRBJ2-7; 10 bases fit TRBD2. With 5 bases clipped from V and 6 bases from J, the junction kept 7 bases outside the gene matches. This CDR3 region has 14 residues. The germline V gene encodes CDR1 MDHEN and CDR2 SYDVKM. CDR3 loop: CASSPGTSETEQYF. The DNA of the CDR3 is TGTGCCAGCAGTCCCGGGACTAGCGAGACCGAGCAGTACTTC.

For the CDR3, the DNA is TGTGCCAGCAGCGTAGGCGGAACGCTTGGGGACAATGAGCAGTTCTTC. The encoded protein is CASSVGGTLGDNEQFF. This rearrangement joins TRBV9 to TRBJ2-1; no reliable D call. The CDR3 runs to 16 residues. V was trimmed by 0 bases and J by 5 bases, leaving 15 bases between them. Germline V lookup: CDR1 SGDLS, CDR2 YYNGEE.

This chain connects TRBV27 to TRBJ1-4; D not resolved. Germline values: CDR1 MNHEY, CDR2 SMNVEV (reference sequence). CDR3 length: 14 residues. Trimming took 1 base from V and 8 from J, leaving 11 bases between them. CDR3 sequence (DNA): TGTGCCAGCAGTTTATTGGGGAGGGAGGAAAAACTGTTTTTT. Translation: CASSLLGREEKLFF.

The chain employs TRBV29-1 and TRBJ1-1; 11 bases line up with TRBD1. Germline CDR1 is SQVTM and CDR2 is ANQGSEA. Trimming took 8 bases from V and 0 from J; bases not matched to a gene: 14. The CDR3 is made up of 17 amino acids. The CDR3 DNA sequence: TGCAGCTTTTGCCGGACAGGGGGCTTACTTATGAACACTGAAGCTTTCTTT. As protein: CSFCRTGGLLMNTEAFF.

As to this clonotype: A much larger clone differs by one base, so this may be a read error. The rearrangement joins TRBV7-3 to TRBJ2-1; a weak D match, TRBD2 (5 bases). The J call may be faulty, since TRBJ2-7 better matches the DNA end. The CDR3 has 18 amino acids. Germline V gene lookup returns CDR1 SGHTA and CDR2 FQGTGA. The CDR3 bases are TGTGCCAGCAGCTTAAGAGCGCTAGCCTTTAGCTCCTACAATGAGCAGTACTTC. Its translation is CASSLRALAFSSYNEQYF.

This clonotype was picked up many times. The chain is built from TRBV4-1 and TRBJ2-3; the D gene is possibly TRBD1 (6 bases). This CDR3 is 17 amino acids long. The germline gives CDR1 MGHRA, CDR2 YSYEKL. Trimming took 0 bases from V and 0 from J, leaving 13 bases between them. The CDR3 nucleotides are TGCGCCAGCAGCCAAGAGGACACAGGGAGTAGCACAGATACGCAGTATTTT. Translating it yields CASSQEDTGSSTDTQYF.

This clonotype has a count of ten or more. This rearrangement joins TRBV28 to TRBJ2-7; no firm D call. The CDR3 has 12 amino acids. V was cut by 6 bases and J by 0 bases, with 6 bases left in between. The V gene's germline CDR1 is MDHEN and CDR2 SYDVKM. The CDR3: CASSPYSYEQYF. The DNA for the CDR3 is TGTGCCAGCAGCCCCTACTCCTACGAGCAGTACTTC.